This entry lists 2 T cell receptor beta chains sequenced from one sample in a study of shared clonotypes between healthy human individuals. TCRdb keeps only in-frame clones here, not all; method: immunoSEQ multiplex PCR. The data hold approximately 2.4 million clones, with 90% to 97% observed a single time. The specimen sequenced was naive CD4+ T cells sorted from blood. The subset was: CD45RA+ positively selected. Receptors were obtained from a man younger than 30 in good health.

The rearrangement joins TRBV18 to TRBJ2-7, with TRBD1 matching 7 bases. The CDR3 runs 15 residues. V lost 0 bases and J lost 6; bases outside the gene matches: 8. The V gene's germline CDR1 is KGHSH and CDR2 LQKENI. The CDR3 region has the DNA TGTGCCAGCTCACCACCTACAGGGGCCAAGGGCGAGCAGTACTTC. The encoded protein is CASSPPTGAKGEQYF. Looking up the rest from reference TRBV18 and TRBJ2-7 gives the full variable domain: NAGVMQNPRHLVRRRGQEARLRCSPMKGHSHVYWYRQLPEEGLKFMVYLQKENIIDESGMPKERFSAEFPKEGPSILRIQQVVRGDSAAYFCASSPPTGAKGEQYFGPGTRLTVT.

This clone was found a few times. Other nucleotide sequences from this sample produce the same CDR3. The J gene is TRBJ1-4, the V gene TRBV7-9; D gene ambiguous. This CDR3 is 14 amino acids long. Germline V CDR1 and CDR2: SEHNR, FQNEAQ (reference sequence). Deletions cut 5 bases from V and 8 bases from J, with 15 bases between. The CDR3 spells CASSLDNGREKLFF. DNA for the CDR3: TGTGCCAGCAGCCTCGACAACGGGAGGGAAAAACTGTTTTTT.